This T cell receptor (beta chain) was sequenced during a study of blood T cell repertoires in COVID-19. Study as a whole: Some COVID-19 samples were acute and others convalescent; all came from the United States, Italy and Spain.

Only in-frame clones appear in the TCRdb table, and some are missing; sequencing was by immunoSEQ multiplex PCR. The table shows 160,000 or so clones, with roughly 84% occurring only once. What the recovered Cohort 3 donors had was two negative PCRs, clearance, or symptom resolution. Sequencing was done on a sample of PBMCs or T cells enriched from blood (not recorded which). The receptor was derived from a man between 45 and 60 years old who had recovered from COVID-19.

The CDR3 region is CASRTEGGIQETQYF. In nucleotides, the CDR3 is TGTGCCAGCAGAACCGAGGGGGGGATCCAAGAGACCCAGTACTTC. J is TRBJ2-5 and V is TRBV7-9, with D possibly being TRBD2 (7 bases). Per the germline V gene, CDR1 is SEHNR and CDR2 is FQNEAQ (reference sequence). Trimming cost V 6 bases and J 1 base, with 15 bases left between them. The length of the CDR3 is 15 residues.